This entry lists 31 T cell receptor beta chains sequenced from one sample in a study of response to subunit inactivated influenza vaccine. TCRdb itself ran the RT-PCR reads through MiXCR, one entry per CDR3 protein. There are just under 550,000 distinct CDR3 sequences in the sample; roughly a quarter occur only once, and around 2.8% lies in the top ten. This sample was shared with a second study, whose subject was T cells expressing NK-cell markers. From that report: The authors generated TCR beta cDNA through 5'RACE template switching with UMIs.

This specimen was CD4+ T cells sorted from PBMCs, taken approximately 13 days after vaccination. The receptors shown here come from a man aged 50-60 years who received an inactivated influenza vaccine.

This chain joins TRBV4-3 and TRBJ2-1; TRBD2 aligns across 7 bases. CDR1 is LGHNA and CDR2 is YSLEER in the germline V gene. V lost 1 base, J lost 5 bases, and 11 bases stayed unmatched. The CDR3 length is 17 residues. CDR3 DNA: TGCGCCAGCAGCCAAGGATGGGCCGGGAGGCTCAACAATGAGCAGTTCTTC. This translates into CASSQGWAGRLNNEQFF.

The chain has TRBV6-1 and TRBJ2-1; TRBD2 might be the D (6 bases). CDR1 is MNHNS and CDR2 is SASEGT in the germline V gene. The V end was cut by 9 bases, the J end by 1 base, with 13 bases between. This CDR3 has 14 amino acids. DNA of the CDR3: TGTGCCAGTGGAGGGGACGGGTCCTACAATGAGCAGTTCTTC. It is translated as CASGGDGSYNEQFF.

In this sample, this clonotype turned up a few times. The rearrangement uses TRBV4-3 and TRBJ2-7; D unclear. V was trimmed by 0 bases and J by 5 bases, leaving 11 bases between them. CDR3 length: 14 residues. The V gene's germline CDR1 is LGHNA and CDR2 YSLEER. The DNA for the CDR3 is TGCGCCAGCAGCCAAGACGGTGCCGAAAACGAGCAGTACTTC. Residues: CASSQDGAENEQYF.

V is TRBV5-1 and J is TRBJ2-3; the D gene is possibly TRBD1 (6 bases). Trimming took off 0 bases at V and 7 bases at J, with 18 bases between the two ends. This CDR3 region has 16 residues. Germline V gives CDR1 SGHRS, CDR2 YFSETQ. DNA for the CDR3: TGCGCCAGCAGCTTGGGATCGACAGGATGGGGCAATACGCAGTATTTT. Its translation is CASSLGSTGWGNTQYF.

This clonotype was picked up a small number of times. The chain has TRBV7-2 and TRBJ2-2; D gene unclear. Trimming pared 2 bases from V and 0 bases from J, leaving 7 bases between. The CDR3 is 15 amino acids. CDR1 and CDR2 (germline): SGHTA, FQGNSA. In DNA, the CDR3 is TGTGCCAGCAGCTTAACTGCCGCGAACACCGGGGAGCTGTTTTTT. It is translated as CASSLTAANTGELFF.

This clonotype was seen a single time. The V call is TRBV7-6, the J call TRBJ1-2, with a possible D match to TRBD1 (6 bases). With 4 bases removed from V and 5 bases from J, the gap between germline ends came to 11 bases. CDR3 length equals 13 residues. Germline V gives CDR1 SGHVS, CDR2 FNYEAQ. The CDR3 DNA sequence: TGTGCCAGCAGCTCGCTAGGGGGATATGGCTACACCTTC. It codes for CASSSLGGYGYTF. Using reference TRBV7-6 and TRBJ1-2 for the parts outside the CDR3, the full variable domain is GAGVSQSPRYKVTKRGQDVALRCDPISGHVSLYWYRQALGQGPEFLTYFNYEAQQDKSGLPNDRFSAERPEGSISTLTIQRTEQRDSAMYRCASSSLGGYGYTFGSGTRLTVV.

The chain carries TRBV20-1 and TRBJ1-3; D is undetermined. Trimming took off 3 bases at V and 5 bases at J, with 14 bases between the two ends. The CDR3 extends over 14 amino acids. From germline, CDR1 is DFQATT and CDR2 SNEGSKA (reference sequence). The CDR3 here is CSASDTPFRNTIYF. CDR3 bases: TGCAGTGCTAGCGACACGCCTTTTAGAAACACCATATATTTT.

This clonotype was counted between two and nine times. The chain recombines TRBV11-3 with TRBJ2-4; 8 bases are a match to TRBD2. Germline loops: CDR1 SGHNT, CDR2 YENEEA. CDR3 length: 15 residues. Trimming cost V 4 bases and J 0 bases; bases outside gene matches: 2. CDR3 sequence: CASSSSGLAKNIQYF. DNA of the CDR3: TGTGCCAGCAGCTCTAGCGGGCTAGCCAAAAACATTCAGTACTTC.

This clonotype has a handful of counts. This sequence joins TRBV12-3 or TRBV12-4 and TRBJ1-6; 10 bases are shared with TRBD1. This CDR3 contains 15 residues. V lost 1 base, J lost 7 bases, and 1 base stayed unmatched. The CDR3 DNA is TGTGCCAGCAGTTTAGGGGACAGGGGCAATTCACCCCTCCACTTT. This translates into CASSLGDRGNSPLHF.

This rearrangement joins TRBV29-1 to TRBJ2-3; no reliable D call. The CDR3 is made up of 13 amino acids. Germline CDR1 reads SQVTM; CDR2 reads ANQGSEA. The ends were cut back, 6 bases at V and 2 bases at J, with 12 bases in the middle. The CDR3 loop reads CSVRDGSTDTQYF. The DNA of the CDR3 is TGCAGCGTCCGCGACGGATCCACAGATACGCAGTATTTT.

There are many counts of this clonotype. This chain links TRBV6-2 or TRBV6-3 with TRBJ2-1; 8 bases fit TRBD1. The V and J ends lost 7 bases and 5 bases, in that order; junction bases with no gene match: 16. This CDR3 is 17 amino acids long. Germline lookup yields CDR1 MNHEY and CDR2 SVGEGT. This CDR3 reads CASTQGGWDRRNNEQFF. The CDR3 DNA reads TGTGCCAGCACCCAAGGAGGGTGGGACAGGAGGAACAATGAGCAGTTCTTC.

The V call is TRBV28, the J call TRBJ2-1, with 12 bases aligning to TRBD2. V gave up 5 bases and J gave up 10 bases; unmatched junction bases: 15. Germline V gene data show CDR1 as MDHEN and CDR2 as SYDVKM. CDR3 length equals 17 residues. The CDR3 protein is CASSPQRLAGVSWEQFF. For the CDR3, the DNA is TGTGCCAGCAGTCCACAGCGACTAGCGGGAGTCTCATGGGAGCAGTTCTTC. The whole variable domain, filled in from reference TRBV28 and TRBJ2-1, reads DVKVTQSSRYLVKRTGEKVFLECVQDMDHENMFWYRQDPGLGLRLIYFSYDVKMKEKGDIPEGYSVSREKKERFSLILESASTNQTSMYLCASSPQRLAGVSWEQFFGPGTRLTVL.

The CDR3 spells CASSINPGSAATEAFF. The CDR3 bases are TGTGCCAGCAGCATTAACCCGGGATCAGCGGCCACTGAAGCTTTCTTT. The chain couples TRBV7-3 to TRBJ1-1; D gene uncertain. Germline V gives CDR1 SGHTA, CDR2 FQGTGA. The CDR3 runs to 16 residues. V was cut by 5 bases and J by 4 bases, with 20 bases left in between.

This clonotype occurred a few times. The V and J genes are TRBV20-1 and TRBJ2-5, with D perhaps matching TRBD2 (6 bases). CDR3 length equals 14 residues. The germline V gene has CDR1 DFQATT and CDR2 SNEGSKA (reference sequence). Trimming took 6 bases from V and 2 from J, leaving 16 bases between them. The CDR3 sequence: CSANRGRGQETQYF. Written as DNA, the CDR3 is TGCAGTGCAAACCGGGGCCGGGGGCAAGAGACCCAGTACTTC.

In this sample, this clonotype turned up a few times. This rearrangement joins TRBV7-9 to TRBJ1-2; 8 positions match TRBD1. Germline trimming cut 1 base from V and 1 base from J; bases unmatched to any gene: 5. The V gene's germline CDR1 is SEHNR and CDR2 FQNEAQ (reference sequence). CDR3 length: 16 amino acids. This CDR3 is CASSLVMGQVNYGYTF. The CDR3 nucleotides read TGTGCCAGCAGCTTAGTAATGGGACAGGTTAACTATGGCTACACCTTC. The full variable domain, its missing parts supplied by reference TRBV7-9 and TRBJ1-2, is DTGVSQNPRHKITKRGQNVTFRCDPISEHNRLYWYRQTLGQGPEFLTYFQNEAQLEKSRLLSDRFSAERPKGSFSTLEIQRTEQGDSAMYLCASSLVMGQVNYGYTFGSGTRLTVV.

This chain uses TRBV5-1 with TRBJ2-1; D is unclear. The V end lost 2 bases, the J end lost 0 bases, and 9 bases lay between the germline ends. This CDR3 is 15 amino acids long. From germline, CDR1 is SGHRS and CDR2 YFSETQ. The CDR3 DNA reads TGCGCCAGCAGCTTCAGCGTGAGCTCCTACAATGAGCAGTTCTTC. This gives the protein CASSFSVSSYNEQFF.

The chain couples TRBV6-4 to TRBJ2-1; 13 bases map to TRBD2. With 8 bases clipped from V and 10 bases from J, the junction kept 11 bases outside the gene matches. CDR3 length: 15 residues. Germline V gene data show CDR1 as MRHNA and CDR2 as SNTAGT. CDR3 sequence: CASGSSGLAGSEQFF. CDR3 nucleotide sequence: TGTGCCAGCGGAAGCTCGGGACTAGCGGGAAGCGAGCAGTTCTTC.

This clonotype was counted ten times or more. V gene TRBV5-6 combines with J gene TRBJ2-7, with 7 bases identical to TRBD2. The CDR3 is 15 residues long. J lost 2 bases, V lost 0 bases, and 5 bases had no gene match. Germline values: CDR1 SGHDT, CDR2 YYEEEE. DNA for the CDR3: TGTGCCAGCAGCTTGGGCGGGAGTGCAACCTACGAGCAGTACTTC. Amino acids: CASSLGGSATYEQYF.

This chain uses TRBV20-1 with TRBJ1-6; unclear D gene. Per the germline V gene, CDR1 is DFQATT and CDR2 is SNEGSKA (reference sequence). This CDR3 has 14 residues. Trimming took off 6 bases at V and 5 bases at J, with 14 bases between the two ends. In nucleotides, the CDR3 is TGCAGTGCCGACACAGACGGCGATAATTCACCCCTCCACTTT. This gives the protein CSADTDGDNSPLHF.

This chain joins TRBV5-4 and TRBJ2-5; D not certain. The CDR3 length is 15 residues. V lost 1 base to trimming and J lost 1 base, with 11 bases between them. Germline loops: CDR1 SGHNT, CDR2 YYREEE (reference sequence). The CDR3 region has the DNA TGTGCCAGCAGCTTGCTCCTGACGGGCCAAGAGACCCAGTACTTC. This codes for CASSLLLTGQETQYF.

The chain employs TRBV24-1 and TRBJ2-5, with D unresolved. The CDR3 consists of 14 residues. Germline V gene sequence: CDR1 KGHDR, CDR2 SFDVKD. Trimming took off 0 bases at V and 2 bases at J, with 6 bases between the two ends. The CDR3 nucleotides are TGTGCCACCAGTGATTTGTCCGGGCAAGAGACCCAGTACTTC. Translated: CATSDLSGQETQYF.

As regards this clonotype: The junction and the germline gene differ at one end; a read error may be behind it. The chain couples TRBV3-1 to TRBJ2-7; the match to TRBD2 covers 10 bases. Looked up from germline, CDR1 is LGHDT and CDR2 is YNNKEL (reference sequence). This CDR3 contains 16 residues. For the CDR3, the DNA is TGTGCCATCAGCCGACTCGGGAGGACTAGCGGCTACGAGCAGTACTTC. This encodes CAISRLGRTSGYEQYF.

The chain combines TRBV11-2 with TRBJ1-4; D gene unclear. The CDR3 contains 16 residues. V was pared by 3 bases and J by 0 bases, with 11 bases between. Germline assignment: CDR1 SGHAT and CDR2 FQNNGV. CDR3 coding DNA: TGTGCCAGCAGCTTTCTTGGCGTTACAACTAATGAAAAACTGTTTTTT. This codes for CASSFLGVTTNEKLFF.

The V gene is TRBV20-1, the J gene TRBJ2-5, with 9 nucleotides matching TRBD2. CDR3 size: 13 residues. Germline CDR1 DFQATT, CDR2 SNEGSKA (reference sequence). This chain's CDR3 is CSPAGGPQETQYF. CDR3 in DNA: TGCAGCCCAGCGGGGGGCCCCCAAGAGACCCAGTACTTC.

This clonotype was picked up one time. The chain couples TRBV20-1 to TRBJ2-6; D gene ambiguous. V gave up 3 bases and J gave up 4 bases, with 10 bases separating them. This CDR3 has 14 amino acids. The V gene's germline CDR1 is DFQATT and CDR2 SNEGSKA (reference sequence). The CDR3 nucleotides are TGCAGTGCTAGTAGGTCTCTCGGGGCCAACGTCCTGACTTTC. This sequence encodes CSASRSLGANVLTF.

This clonotype has only a few counts. The CDR3 region is CSLIAGVDTQYF. In DNA form, the CDR3 reads TGCAGTCTAATAGCGGGAGTAGATACGCAGTATTTT. This chain joins TRBV20-1 and TRBJ2-3, with TRBD2 identical over 9 bases. The germline CDR1 and CDR2 sequences are DFQATT and SNEGSKA (reference sequence). V gave up 8 bases and J gave up 5 bases; unmatched junction bases: 5. The CDR3 consists of 12 residues.

This clonotype showed up many times. The chain combines TRBV3-1 with TRBJ1-6; 7 nucleotides line up with TRBD1. The CDR3 totals 14 residues. V shed 4 bases, J shed 6 bases, and the junction held 3 bases outside the gene matches. Per germline, CDR1 LGHDT and CDR2 YNNKEL (reference sequence). CDR3 residues: CASSPGTVNSPLHF. CDR3 nucleotide sequence: TGTGCCAGCAGCCCGGGGACAGTTAATTCACCCCTCCACTTT.

This clonotype appeared a few times. V is TRBV28 and J is TRBJ2-1; the D is unclear. Germline CDR1 is MDHEN and CDR2 is SYDVKM. V shed 2 bases and J shed 3 bases, with 11 bases lying between them. CDR3 length: 15 amino acids. The CDR3 spells CASSLGSALYNEQFF. In DNA, the CDR3 is TGTGCCAGCAGTTTAGGGTCGGCACTCTACAATGAGCAGTTCTTC.

A few counts support this clonotype. This chain uses TRBV20-1 with TRBJ1-5; 8 bases match TRBD1. From germline, CDR1 is DFQATT and CDR2 SNEGSKA (reference sequence). There are 13 residues in the CDR3. Trimming cost V 5 bases and J 3 bases; bases outside gene matches: 3. The CDR3 nucleotides are TGCAGTGCTCGACAGGGGTTCAATCAGCCCCAGCATTTT. It encodes CSARQGFNQPQHF.

The V gene is TRBV7-9, the J gene TRBJ1-1; D remains unclear. The germline V and J ends were trimmed by 1 base and 4 bases, with 10 bases remaining between them. Germline CDR1 SEHNR, CDR2 FQNEAQ (reference sequence). The CDR3 contains 14 residues. This chain's CDR3 is CASSLDGHSTEAFF. Written as DNA, the CDR3 is TGTGCCAGCAGCTTAGATGGGCATAGCACTGAAGCTTTCTTT.

In its sample, this clonotype was seen a few times. A junction end diverges from the germline sequence, so it may reflect a read error. The J gene is TRBJ2-1, the V gene TRBV10-3; weak D call: TRBD2 (6 bases). CDR3 size: 11 residues. Germline V gene lookup returns CDR1 ENHRY and CDR2 SYGVKD. The CDR3: CATSGDYEQFF. The CDR3, as DNA: TGTGCCACCAGTGGGGACTATGAGCAGTTCTTC.